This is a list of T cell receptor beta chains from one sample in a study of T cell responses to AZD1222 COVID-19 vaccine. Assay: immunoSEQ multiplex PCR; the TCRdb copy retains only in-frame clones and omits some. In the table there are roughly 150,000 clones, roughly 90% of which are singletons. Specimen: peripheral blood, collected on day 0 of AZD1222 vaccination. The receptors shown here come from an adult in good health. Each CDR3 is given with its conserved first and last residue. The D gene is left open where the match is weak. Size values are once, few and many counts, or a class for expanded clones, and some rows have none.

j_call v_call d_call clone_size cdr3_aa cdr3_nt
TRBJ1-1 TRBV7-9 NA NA CASSLAGRASNTEAFF TGTGCCAGCAGCTTAGCCGGCAGGGCGTCCAACACTGAAGCTTTCTTT
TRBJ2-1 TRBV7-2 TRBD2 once CASSLDAAGGRQFF TGTGCCAGCAGCTTAGACGCGGCGGGAGGGAGGCAGTTCTTC
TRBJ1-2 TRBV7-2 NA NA CASSLEGPRGDGYTF TGTGCCAGCAGCTTAGAGGGTCCTCGAGGGGATGGCTACACCTTC
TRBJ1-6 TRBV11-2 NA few CASKAGSGSSYNSPLHF TGTGCCAGCAAGGCCGGATCAGGGAGCTCCTATAATTCACCCCTCCACTTT
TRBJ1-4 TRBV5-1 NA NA CASSLAGDTNEKLFF TGCGCCAGCAGCTTGGCCGGGGATACTAATGAAAAACTGTTTTTT
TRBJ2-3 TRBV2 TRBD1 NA CASLLDRATDTQYF TGTGCCAGTCTTTTGGACAGGGCCACAGATACGCAGTATTTT
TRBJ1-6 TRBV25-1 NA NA CASSRLLNSPLHF TGTGCCAGCAGTCGACTACTAAATTCACCCCTCCACTTT
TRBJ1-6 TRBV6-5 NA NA CASTRQGQSPLHF TGTGCCAGCACGCGGCAGGGTCAATCACCCCTCCACTTT
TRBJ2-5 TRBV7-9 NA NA CASSYDPGSLQETQYF TGTGCCAGCAGTTACGACCCCGGGAGCCTCCAAGAGACCCAGTACTTC
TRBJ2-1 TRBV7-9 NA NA CASSLPRTEQFF TGTGCCAGCAGCCTCCCGCGAACTGAGCAGTTCTTC
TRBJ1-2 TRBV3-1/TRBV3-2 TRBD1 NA CASSQDRDRENYGYTF TGTGCCAGCAGCCAAGATAGGGACAGGGAAAACTATGGCTACACCTTC
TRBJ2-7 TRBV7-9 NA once CASSLALGEQYF TGTGCCAGCAGCTTAGCGCTAGGCGAGCAGTACTTC
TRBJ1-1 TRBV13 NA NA CASSLAGSGNTEAFF TGTGCCAGCAGCCTGGCGGGGTCTGGGAACACTGAAGCTTTCTTT
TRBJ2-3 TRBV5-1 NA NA CASSLTSTDTQYF TGCGCCAGCAGCTTAACCAGCACAGATACGCAGTATTTT
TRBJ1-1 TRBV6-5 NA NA CASSYAAKLGTTEAFF TGTGCCAGCAGTTACGCGGCAAAGTTAGGGACCACTGAAGCTTTCTTT
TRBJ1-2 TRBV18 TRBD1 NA CASSPWQGDGYTF TGTGCCAGCTCACCTTGGCAGGGGGACGGCTACACCTTC
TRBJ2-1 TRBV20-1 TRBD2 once CSASGAGVTYNEQFF TGCAGTGCTAGTGGAGCGGGAGTGACCTACAATGAGCAGTTCTTC
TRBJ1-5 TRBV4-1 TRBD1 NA CASSQAFGQGNQPQHF TGCGCCAGCAGCCAAGCGTTCGGACAGGGGAATCAGCCCCAGCATTTT
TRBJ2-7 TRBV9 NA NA CASSPGLGRVTYEQYF TGTGCCAGCAGCCCCGGACTGGGACGGGTAACCTACGAGCAGTACTTC
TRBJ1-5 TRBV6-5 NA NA CASRPQGYRNQPQHF TGTGCCAGCAGACCCCAGGGATATCGGAATCAGCCCCAGCATTTT
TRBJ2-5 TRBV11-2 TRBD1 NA CASSLQTEGQGTYQETQYF TGTGCCAGCAGCTTACAAACGGAAGGACAGGGAACCTATCAAGAGACCCAGTACTTC
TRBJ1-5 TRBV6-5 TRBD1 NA CASRPDRDHQPQHF TGTGCCAGCAGACCTGACAGGGACCATCAGCCCCAGCATTTT
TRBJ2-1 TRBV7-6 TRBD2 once CASSPRLAGENEQFF TGTGCCAGCAGCCCCAGACTAGCGGGAGAGAATGAGCAGTTCTTC
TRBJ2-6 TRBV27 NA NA CASSLRVRVNGANVLTF TGTGCCAGCAGTTTAAGAGTCAGGGTCAATGGGGCCAACGTCCTGACTTTC
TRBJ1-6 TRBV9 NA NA CASSYGQLANSPLHF TGTGCCAGCAGCTACGGACAGCTTGCTAATTCACCCCTCCACTTT
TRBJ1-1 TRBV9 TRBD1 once CASSVVPGGSMNTEAFF TGTGCCAGCAGCGTAGTCCCAGGGGGCTCCATGAACACTGAAGCTTTCTTT
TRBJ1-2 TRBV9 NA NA CASSGDRSYGYTF TGTGCCAGCAGCGGCGACAGGTCCTACGGCTACACCTTC
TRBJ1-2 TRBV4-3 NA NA CASSSKVGNDDRYTF TGCGCCAGCAGCTCGAAGGTAGGCAACGACGACCGGTACACCTTC
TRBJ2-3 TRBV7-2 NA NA CASSSRTDTQYF TGTGCCAGCAGCTCGCGTACAGATACGCAGTATTTT
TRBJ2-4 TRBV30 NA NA CAWSGGQGSIAKNIQYF TGTGCCTGGAGTGGGGGGCAGGGGAGTATAGCCAAAAACATTCAGTACTTC
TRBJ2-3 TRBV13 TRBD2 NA CASSPQTSSTDTQYF TGTGCCAGCAGCCCCCAGACTAGCAGCACAGATACGCAGTATTTT
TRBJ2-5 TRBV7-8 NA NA CASSLVETALNTQYF TGTGCCAGCAGCTTAGTGGAGACAGCTCTCAACACCCAGTACTTC
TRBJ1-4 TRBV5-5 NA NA CASSLGRASTNEKLFF TGTGCCAGCAGCTTGGGGAGGGCAAGCACTAATGAAAAACTGTTTTTT
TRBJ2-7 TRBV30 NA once CAWSPLGYEQYF TGTGCCTGGAGTCCCCTTGGCTACGAGCAGTACTTC
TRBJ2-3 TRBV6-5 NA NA CASSRQGLSTDTQYF TGTGCCAGCAGTCGACAGGGACTTAGCACAGATACGCAGTATTTT
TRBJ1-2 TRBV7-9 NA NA CASSFPGTGNYGYTF TGTGCCAGCAGCTTCCCAGGGACGGGTAACTATGGCTACACCTTC
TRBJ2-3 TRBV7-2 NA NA CASSLVRGSRGDTQYF TGTGCCAGCAGCTTAGTCAGAGGTAGTCGAGGGGATACGCAGTATTTT
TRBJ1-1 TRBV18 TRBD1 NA CASSPLDRAEAFF TGTGCCAGCTCACCACTTGACAGGGCTGAAGCTTTCTTT
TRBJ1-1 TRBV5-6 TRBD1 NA CASRSRQGNTEAFF TGTGCCAGCAGGTCTAGACAGGGGAACACTGAAGCTTTCTTT
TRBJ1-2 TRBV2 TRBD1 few CASSRQGADGYTF TGTGCCAGCAGTCGACAGGGGGCGGATGGCTACACCTTC
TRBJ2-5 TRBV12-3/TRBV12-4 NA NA CASRMGETQYF TGTGCCAGCAGGATGGGAGAGACCCAGTACTTC
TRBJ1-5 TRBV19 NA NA CASRDGSIKPQHF TGTGCCAGTAGGGACGGATCAATCAAGCCCCAGCATTTT
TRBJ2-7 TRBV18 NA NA CASSHSSLYEQYF TGTGCCAGCTCCCACAGTTCCCTCTACGAGCAGTACTTC
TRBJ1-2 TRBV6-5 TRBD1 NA CASRGQGFFDGYTF TGTGCCAGCAGGGGACAGGGGTTTTTCGATGGCTACACCTTC
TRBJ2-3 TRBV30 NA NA CAWSDSGNTQYF TGTGCCTGGAGTGACAGCGGTAATACGCAGTATTTT
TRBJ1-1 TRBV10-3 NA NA CAISEGSAGGTEAFF TGTGCCATCAGTGAGGGTTCGGCAGGAGGCACTGAAGCTTTCTTT
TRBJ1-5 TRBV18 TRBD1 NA CASSPFPGQGGNQPQHF TGTGCCAGCTCACCTTTCCCGGGACAGGGGGGCAATCAGCCCCAGCATTTT
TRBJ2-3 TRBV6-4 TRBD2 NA CASSDSSGGGTDTQYF TGTGCCAGCAGTGACTCGAGCGGGGGGGGCACAGATACGCAGTATTTT
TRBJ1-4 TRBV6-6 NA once CASSSLFGANNEKLFF TGTGCCAGCAGCTCTTTATTTGGGGCTAATAATGAAAAACTGTTTTTT
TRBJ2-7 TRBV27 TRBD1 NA CASSLSSTGEYYEQYF TGTGCCAGCAGTTTATCGAGTACAGGGGAGTACTACGAGCAGTACTTC
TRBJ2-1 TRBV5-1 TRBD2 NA CASSWGGPSMDEQFF TGCGCCAGCAGCTGGGGGGGTCCGAGTATGGATGAGCAGTTCTTC
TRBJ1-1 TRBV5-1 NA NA CASSLVGGNTEAFF TGCGCCAGCAGCTTGGTCGGGGGGAACACTGAAGCTTTCTTT
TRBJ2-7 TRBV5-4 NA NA CASSLGKGFYEQYF TGTGCCAGCAGCTTAGGTAAAGGCTTCTACGAGCAGTACTTC
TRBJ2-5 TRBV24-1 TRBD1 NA CATSEAGTGLQETQYF TGTGCCACCAGTGAGGCCGGGACAGGGCTCCAAGAGACCCAGTACTTC